The next 5 T cell receptor beta chains were all read from a single sample in a study of blood T cell repertoires in COVID-19. TCRdb's table, derived via immunoSEQ multiplex PCR, lists solely in-frame clones and lacks some. Of some 250,000 clones listed, roughly nine tenths were seen once; the top ten hold 1.2%. The sample consisted of PBMCs or T cells enriched from blood (not recorded which). The receptors stem from a human donor in a cohort exposed to, infected with or recovered from COVID-19 (not recorded which). The donor label of this sample is uncertain.

V usage is TRBV18 and J usage is TRBJ1-4; D remains unclear. The V gene lost 9 bases and the J gene lost 7 bases, with 12 bases spanning the gap. The CDR3 is 12 residues long. CDR1 is KGHSH and CDR2 is LQKENI in the germline V gene. The CDR3 DNA sequence: TGTGCCAGTGCCGAAGGGAGTGAAAAACTGTTTTTT. This codes for CASAEGSEKLFF.

The V call is TRBV24-1, the J call TRBJ2-1, with 12 bases aligning to TRBD1. Unmatched junction bases numbered 8, after V lost 3 bases and J lost 6 bases. Germline loops: CDR1 KGHDR, CDR2 SFDVKD. The length of the CDR3 is 17 residues. The CDR3 is CATSDTGDRGRANEQFF. For the CDR3, the DNA is TGTGCCACCAGTGATACCGGGGACAGGGGGCGAGCCAATGAGCAGTTCTTC.

The V and J genes are TRBV7-2 and TRBJ1-5, with a possible D match to TRBD1 (5 bases). In germline, CDR1 is SGHTA, CDR2 FQGNSA. V gave up 5 bases and J gave up 5 bases, with 10 bases separating them. The CDR3 covers 13 residues. The CDR3: CASSPDSHQPQHF. In DNA, the CDR3 is TGTGCCAGCAGCCCCGACAGTCATCAGCCCCAGCATTTT.

V is TRBV7-8 and J is TRBJ1-2, with D unclear. Trimming left V 3 bases short and J 4 bases short, with 6 bases between. The germline gives CDR1 SGHVS, CDR2 FQNEAQ. The CDR3 contains 12 residues. As DNA, the CDR3 is TGTGCCAGCAGCTTTGGAGGCTATGGCTACACCTTC. Encoded protein: CASSFGGYGYTF.

The genes are TRBV25-1 and TRBJ1-1; 10 bases line up with TRBD1. J lost 1 base, V lost 4 bases, and 0 bases had no gene match. This CDR3 has 14 amino acids. Per germline, CDR1 MGHDK and CDR2 SYGVNS. CDR3 coding DNA: TGTGCCAGCAGTGGGACAGGGGGGAACACTGAAGCTTTCTTT. Translation gives CASSGTGGNTEAFF. Full variable domain (rest looked up from reference TRBV25-1 and TRBJ1-1): EADIYQTPRYLVIGTGKKITLECSQTMGHDKMYWYQQDPGMELHLIHYSYGVNSTEKGDLSSESTVSRIRTEHFPLTLESARPSHTSQYLCASSGTGGNTEAFFGQGTRLTVV.